The text below deals with one T cell receptor beta chain. Its specificity is unknown. This sample stems from a study of T cells after yellow fever vaccination. In the study overall: Fractions of low cell number were prepared using SMART-Seq v4 Ultra Low Input.

Overall study findings and caveats: Reappearance after the booster was seen for most primary-vaccination clones, at 95% to 96% CD4 and roughly 90% CD8. Though it reached lower strength, the secondary response hit its peak faster, day 5 versus 15. Overall, a small share of clonotypes was seen in both CD4 and CD8 compartments.

MiXCR was run by TCRdb on the 5' RACE reads, yielding one entry per CDR3 protein. The sample consists of some 260,000 distinct CDR3 sequences, 5.2% of them appearing once. Germline V gene sequence: CDR1 KGHSH, CDR2 LQKENI. Germline trimming cut 4 bases from V and 3 bases from J; bases unmatched to any gene: 2. The CDR3 is 14 amino acids. This receptor was identified in a man aged 18 to 29 who received the YFV17D yellow fever vaccine. The V and J genes are TRBV18 and TRBJ2-7; 11 bases map to TRBD1. This material consisted of CD4+ T cells sorted from PBMCs, taken on the day of the yellow fever booster vaccination. The DNA of the CDR3 is TGTGCCAGCTCACTGGGACAGGGGGACTACGAGCAGTACGTC. Residues: CASSLGQGDYEQYV.